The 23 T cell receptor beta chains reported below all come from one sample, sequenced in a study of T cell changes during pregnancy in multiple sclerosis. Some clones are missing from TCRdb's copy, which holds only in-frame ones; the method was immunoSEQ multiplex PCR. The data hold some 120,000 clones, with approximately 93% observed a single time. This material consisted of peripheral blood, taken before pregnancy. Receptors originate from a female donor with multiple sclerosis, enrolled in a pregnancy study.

CDR3 in amino acids: CASSPGLSTDTQYF. The CDR3 DNA is TGTGCCAGCAGTCCGGGACTCAGCACAGATACGCAGTATTTT. The rearrangement uses TRBV7-2 and TRBJ2-3, with D possibly being TRBD2 (6 bases). Germline CDR1 reads SGHTA; CDR2 reads FQGNSA. The CDR3 is made up of 14 amino acids. Deletions cut 6 bases from V and 0 bases from J, with 10 bases between.

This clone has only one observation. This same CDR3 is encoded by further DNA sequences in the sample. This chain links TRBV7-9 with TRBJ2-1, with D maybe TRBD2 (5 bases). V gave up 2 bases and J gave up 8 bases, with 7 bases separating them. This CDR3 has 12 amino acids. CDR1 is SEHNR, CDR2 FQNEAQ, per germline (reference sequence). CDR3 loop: CASSLIGDEQFF. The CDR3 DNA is TGTGCCAGCAGCTTAATCGGGGATGAGCAGTTCTTC. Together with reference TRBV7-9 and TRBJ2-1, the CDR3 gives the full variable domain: DTGVSQNPRHKITKRGQNVTFRCDPISEHNRLYWYRQTLGQGPEFLTYFQNEAQLEKSRLLSDRFSAERPKGSFSTLEIQRTEQGDSAMYLCASSLIGDEQFFGPGTRLTVL.

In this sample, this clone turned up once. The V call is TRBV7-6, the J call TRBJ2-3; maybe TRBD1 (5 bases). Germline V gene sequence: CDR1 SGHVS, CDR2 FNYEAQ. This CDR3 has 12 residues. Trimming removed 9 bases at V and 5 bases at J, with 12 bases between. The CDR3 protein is CASSGALDTQYF. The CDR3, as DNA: TGTGCCAGTAGTGGGGCTTTAGATACGCAGTATTTT.

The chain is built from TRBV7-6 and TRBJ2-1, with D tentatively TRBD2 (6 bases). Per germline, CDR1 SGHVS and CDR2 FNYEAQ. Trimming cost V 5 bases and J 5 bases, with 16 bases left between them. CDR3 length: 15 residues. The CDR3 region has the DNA TGTGCCAGCAGCGACATGGGACTTTCCGACAATGAGCAGTTCTTC. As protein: CASSDMGLSDNEQFF. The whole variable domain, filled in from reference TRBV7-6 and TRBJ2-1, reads GAGVSQSPRYKVTKRGQDVALRCDPISGHVSLYWYRQALGQGPEFLTYFNYEAQQDKSGLPNDRFSAERPEGSISTLTIQRTEQRDSAMYRCASSDMGLSDNEQFFGPGTRLTVL.

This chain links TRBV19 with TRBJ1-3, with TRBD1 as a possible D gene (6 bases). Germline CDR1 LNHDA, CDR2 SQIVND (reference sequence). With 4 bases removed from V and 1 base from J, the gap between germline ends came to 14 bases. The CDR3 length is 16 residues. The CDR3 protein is CASSTPGTPSGNTIYF. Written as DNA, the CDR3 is TGTGCCAGTAGTACGCCGGGGACACCGTCTGGAAACACCATATATTTT.

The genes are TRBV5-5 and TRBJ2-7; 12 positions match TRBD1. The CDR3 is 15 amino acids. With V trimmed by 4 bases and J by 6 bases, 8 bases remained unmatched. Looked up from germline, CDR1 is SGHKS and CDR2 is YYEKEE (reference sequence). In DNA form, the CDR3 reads TGTGCCAGCAGCCAGGAGGGGACAGGGGGCACCGAGCAGTACTTC. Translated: CASSQEGTGGTEQYF.

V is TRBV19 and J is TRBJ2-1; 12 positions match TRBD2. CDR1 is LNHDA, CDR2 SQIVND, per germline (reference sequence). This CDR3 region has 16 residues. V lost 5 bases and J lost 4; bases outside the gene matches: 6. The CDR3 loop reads CASSPGLAGKYNEQFF. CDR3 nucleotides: TGTGCCAGTAGTCCAGGACTAGCGGGAAAATACAATGAGCAGTTCTTC.

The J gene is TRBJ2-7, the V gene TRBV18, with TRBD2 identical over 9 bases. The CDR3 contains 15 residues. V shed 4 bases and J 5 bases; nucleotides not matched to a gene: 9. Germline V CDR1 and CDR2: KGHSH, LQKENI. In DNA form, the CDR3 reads TGTGCCAGCTCACGTTCGGGGACTAGCTATGACGAGCAGTACTTC. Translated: CASSRSGTSYDEQYF.

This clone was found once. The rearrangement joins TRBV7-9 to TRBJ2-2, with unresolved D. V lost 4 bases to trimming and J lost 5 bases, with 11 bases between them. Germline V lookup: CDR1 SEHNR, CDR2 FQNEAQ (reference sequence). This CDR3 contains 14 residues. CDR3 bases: TGTGCCAGCAGCTCGCAACATGCTACCGGGGAGCTGTTTTTT. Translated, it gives CASSSQHATGELFF.

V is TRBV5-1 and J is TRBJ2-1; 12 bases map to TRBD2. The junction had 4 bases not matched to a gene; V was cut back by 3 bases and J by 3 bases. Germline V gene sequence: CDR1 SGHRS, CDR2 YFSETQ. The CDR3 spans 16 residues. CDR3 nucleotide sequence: TGCGCCAGCAGCTGGGGACTAGCGGGTTTCTACAATGAGCAGTTCTTC. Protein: CASSWGLAGFYNEQFF.

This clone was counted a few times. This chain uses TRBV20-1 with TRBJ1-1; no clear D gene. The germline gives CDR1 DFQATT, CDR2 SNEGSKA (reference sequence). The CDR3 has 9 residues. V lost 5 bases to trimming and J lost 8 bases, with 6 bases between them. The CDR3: CSASKEAFF. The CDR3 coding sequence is TGCAGTGCTTCCAAAGAAGCTTTCTTT.

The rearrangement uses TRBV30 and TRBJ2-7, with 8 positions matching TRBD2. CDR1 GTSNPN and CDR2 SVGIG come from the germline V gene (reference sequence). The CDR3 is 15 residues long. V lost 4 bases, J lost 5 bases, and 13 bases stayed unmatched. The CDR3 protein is CAWNPQAGAANEQYF. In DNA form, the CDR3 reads TGTGCCTGGAACCCTCAAGCGGGAGCGGCAAACGAGCAGTACTTC. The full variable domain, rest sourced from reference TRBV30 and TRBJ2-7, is SQTIHQWPATLVQPVGSPLSLECTVEGTSNPNLYWYRQAAGRGLQLLFYSVGIGQISSEVPQNLSASRPQDRQFILSSKKLLLSDSGFYLCAWNPQAGAANEQYFGPGTRLTVT.

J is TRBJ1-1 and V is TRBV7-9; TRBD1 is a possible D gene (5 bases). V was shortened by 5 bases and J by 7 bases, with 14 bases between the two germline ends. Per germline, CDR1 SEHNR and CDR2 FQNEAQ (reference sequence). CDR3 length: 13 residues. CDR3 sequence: CASSTRTRDEAFF. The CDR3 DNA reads TGTGCCAGCAGCACCCGGACAAGAGATGAAGCTTTCTTT.

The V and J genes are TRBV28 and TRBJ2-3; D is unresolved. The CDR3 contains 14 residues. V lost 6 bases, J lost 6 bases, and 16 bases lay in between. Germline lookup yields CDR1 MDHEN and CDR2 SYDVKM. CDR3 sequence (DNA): TGTGCCAGCAGCTCCGCCCCGACACCGGATACGCAGTATTTT. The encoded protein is CASSSAPTPDTQYF.

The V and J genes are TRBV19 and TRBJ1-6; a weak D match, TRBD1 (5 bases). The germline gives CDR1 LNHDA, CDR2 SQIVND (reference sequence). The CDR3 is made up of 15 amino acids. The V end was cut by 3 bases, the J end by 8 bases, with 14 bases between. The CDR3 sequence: CASSIRGQNDSPLHF. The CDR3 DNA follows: TGTGCCAGTAGTATTAGGGGCCAAAATGATTCACCCCTCCACTTT.

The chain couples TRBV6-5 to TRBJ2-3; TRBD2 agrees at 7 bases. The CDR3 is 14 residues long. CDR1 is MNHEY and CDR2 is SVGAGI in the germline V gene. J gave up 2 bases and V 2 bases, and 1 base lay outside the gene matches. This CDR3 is CASSYGTTTDTQYF. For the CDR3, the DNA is TGTGCCAGCAGTTACGGGACTACCACAGATACGCAGTATTTT.

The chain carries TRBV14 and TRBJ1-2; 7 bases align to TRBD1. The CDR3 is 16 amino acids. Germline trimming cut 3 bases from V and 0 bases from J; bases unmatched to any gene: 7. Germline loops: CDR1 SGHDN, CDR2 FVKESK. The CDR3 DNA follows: TGTGCCAGCAGCCAGAGGACAGGCAGAACTAACTATGGCTACACCTTC. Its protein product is CASSQRTGRTNYGYTF. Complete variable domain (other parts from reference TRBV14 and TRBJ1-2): EAGVTQFPSHSVIEKGQTVTLRCDPISGHDNLYWYRRVMGKEIKFLLHFVKESKQDESGMPNNRFLAERTGGTYSTLKVQPAELEDSGVYFCASSQRTGRTNYGYTFGSGTRLTVV.

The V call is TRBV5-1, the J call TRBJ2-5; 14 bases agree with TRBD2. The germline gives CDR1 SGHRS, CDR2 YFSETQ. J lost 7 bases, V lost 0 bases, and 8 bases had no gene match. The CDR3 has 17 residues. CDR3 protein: CASSLEGTSGGPGTQYF. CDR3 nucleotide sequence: TGCGCCAGCAGCTTGGAAGGGACTAGCGGGGGCCCAGGGACCCAGTACTTC.

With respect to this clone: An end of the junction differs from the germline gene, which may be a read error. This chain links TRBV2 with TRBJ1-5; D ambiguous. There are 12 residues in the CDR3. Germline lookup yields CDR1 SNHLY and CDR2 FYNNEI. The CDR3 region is CAGSEASQPQHF. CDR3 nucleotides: TGTGCCGGCAGTGAAGCCTCTCAGCCCCAGCATTTT.

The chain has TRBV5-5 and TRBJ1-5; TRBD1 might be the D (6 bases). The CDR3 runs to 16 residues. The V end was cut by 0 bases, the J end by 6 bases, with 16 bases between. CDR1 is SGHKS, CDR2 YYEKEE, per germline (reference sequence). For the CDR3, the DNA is TGTGCCAGCAGCTTGGAGGAACAGGGATTAAGTCAGCCCCAGCATTTT. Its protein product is CASSLEEQGLSQPQHF. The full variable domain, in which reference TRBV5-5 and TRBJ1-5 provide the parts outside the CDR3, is DAGVTQSPTHLIKTRGQQVTLRCSPISGHKSVSWYQQVLGQGPQFIFQYYEKEERGRGNFPDRFSARQFPNYSSELNVNALLLGDSALYLCASSLEEQGLSQPQHFGDGTRLSIL.

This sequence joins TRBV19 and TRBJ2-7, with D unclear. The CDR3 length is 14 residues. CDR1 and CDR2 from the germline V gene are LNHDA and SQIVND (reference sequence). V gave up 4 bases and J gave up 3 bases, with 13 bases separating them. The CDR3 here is CASSNQASNYEQYF. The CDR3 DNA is TGTGCCAGTAGTAATCAAGCGTCAAACTACGAGCAGTACTTC.

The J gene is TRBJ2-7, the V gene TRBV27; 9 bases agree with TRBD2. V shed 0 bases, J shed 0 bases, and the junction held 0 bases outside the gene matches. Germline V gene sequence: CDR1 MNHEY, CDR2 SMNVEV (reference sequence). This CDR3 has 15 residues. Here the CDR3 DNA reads TGTGCCAGCAGTTTATCTAGCGGGAGCTCCTACGAGCAGTACTTC. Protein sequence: CASSLSSGSSYEQYF.

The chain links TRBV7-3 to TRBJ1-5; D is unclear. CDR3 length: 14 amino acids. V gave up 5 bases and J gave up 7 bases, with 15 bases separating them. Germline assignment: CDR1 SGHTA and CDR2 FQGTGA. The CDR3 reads CASSLGRERQPQHF. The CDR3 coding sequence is TGTGCCAGCAGCCTGGGGAGGGAACGACAGCCCCAGCATTTT. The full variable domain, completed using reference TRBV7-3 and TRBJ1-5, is GAGVSQTPSNKVTEKGKYVELRCDPISGHTALYWYRQSLGQGPEFLIYFQGTGAADDSGLPNDRFFAVRPEGSVSTLKIQRTERGDSAVYLCASSLGRERQPQHFGDGTRLSIL.